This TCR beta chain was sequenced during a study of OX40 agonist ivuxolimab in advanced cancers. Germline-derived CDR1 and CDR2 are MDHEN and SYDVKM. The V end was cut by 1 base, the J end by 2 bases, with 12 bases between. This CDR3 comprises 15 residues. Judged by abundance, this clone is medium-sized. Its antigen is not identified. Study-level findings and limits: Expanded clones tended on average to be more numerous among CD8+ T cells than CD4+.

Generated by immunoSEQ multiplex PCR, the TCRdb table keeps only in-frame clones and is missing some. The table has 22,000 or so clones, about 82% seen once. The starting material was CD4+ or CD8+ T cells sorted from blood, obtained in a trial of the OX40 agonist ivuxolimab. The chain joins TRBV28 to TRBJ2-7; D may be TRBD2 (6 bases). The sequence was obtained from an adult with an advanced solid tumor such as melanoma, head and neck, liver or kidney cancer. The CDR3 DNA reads TGTGCCAGCAGTTTATCGAGCGGACTAACCTACGAGCAGTACTTC. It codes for CASSLSSGLTYEQYF.